Following are 23 T cell receptor beta chains from one sample sequenced in a study of cytomegalovirus exposure and HLA in healthy donors. Amplification used 60 Vbeta primers and 13 Jbeta primers. Clones were sequenced by immunoSEQ multiplex PCR, and TCRdb holds only the in-frame ones, with some missing. The table records roughly 140,000 clones, 65% to 80% of them present only once. The sample was PBMCs. These receptors originate from a woman between 25 and 40 years old in good health and CMV-seronegative.

The rearrangement joins TRBV2 to TRBJ2-7, with 11 nucleotides matching TRBD1. The germline gives CDR1 SNHLY, CDR2 FYNNEI. Trimming removed 5 bases from V and 4 bases from J; junction bases left unmatched: 4. This CDR3 contains 14 residues. The CDR3 region has the DNA TGTGCCAGCAGTAAGGGACAGGGGGTATACGAGCAGTACTTC. Translating it yields CASSKGQGVYEQYF.

The chain uses TRBV7-9 and TRBJ2-3; 13 nucleotides align to TRBD2. Per the germline V gene, CDR1 is SEHNR and CDR2 is FQNEAQ (reference sequence). Trimming removed 5 bases from V and 5 bases from J; junction bases left unmatched: 4. This CDR3 comprises 15 residues. The CDR3 here is CASSRRLAGGDTQYF. The CDR3 DNA reads TGTGCCAGCAGCCGTCGACTAGCGGGGGGAGATACGCAGTATTTT.

The chain couples TRBV5-4 to TRBJ2-2; 11 positions match TRBD2. CDR1 is SGHNT and CDR2 is YYREEE in the germline V gene (reference sequence). The CDR3 has 16 amino acids. Unmatched junction bases numbered 7, after V lost 4 bases and J lost 5 bases. CDR3 protein: CASSRGTSGQTGELFF. The CDR3 DNA follows: TGTGCCAGCAGCCGTGGGACTAGCGGACAAACCGGGGAGCTGTTTTTT.

The chain combines TRBV7-9 with TRBJ2-1; D remains ambiguous. This CDR3 region has 11 residues. V was cut by 5 bases and J by 5 bases, with 4 bases left in between. CDR1 is SEHNR and CDR2 is FQNEAQ in the germline V gene (reference sequence). The CDR3 DNA reads TGTGCCAGCAGCCGTAACAATGAGCAGTTCTTC. Protein product: CASSRNNEQFF.

The chain recombines TRBV5-8 with TRBJ2-7; D might be TRBD2 (5 bases). Germline V gives CDR1 SGHTS, CDR2 YDEGEE. V was pared by 5 bases and J by 6 bases, with 12 bases between. The CDR3 has 12 amino acids. This CDR3 is CASSRFGGEQYF. The CDR3 coding sequence is TGTGCCAGCAGTAGGTTTGGAGGCGAGCAGTACTTC.

This clone came up a few times. The V and J genes are TRBV2 and TRBJ1-1, with D unclear. V lost 6 bases, J lost 1 base, and 9 bases lay in between. Looked up from germline, CDR1 is SNHLY and CDR2 is FYNNEI. The CDR3 is 13 residues long. CDR3 bases: TGTGCCAGCAGCCCCACACCGAACACTGAAGCTTTCTTT. Its translation is CASSPTPNTEAFF.

The V call is TRBV4-1, the J call TRBJ1-2; 12 positions match TRBD1. Germline CDR1 is MGHRA and CDR2 is YSYEKL. Germline trimming cut 2 bases from V and 7 bases from J; bases unmatched to any gene: 5. The CDR3 spans 15 residues. The CDR3 nucleotides are TGCGCCAGCAGCCAAATGGGACAGGGGGCTGGTGGCTACACCTTC. Its translation: CASSQMGQGAGGYTF.

The rearrangement links TRBV6-6 to TRBJ2-7, with a possible D match to TRBD1 (6 bases). The V gene lost 4 bases and the J gene lost 1 base, with 14 bases spanning the gap. This CDR3 is 15 amino acids long. The germline V gene encodes CDR1 MNHNY and CDR2 SVGAGI (reference sequence). The chain's CDR3 is CASSWPQGTSYEQYF. The CDR3 region has the DNA TGTGCCAGCAGTTGGCCCCAGGGGACGTCCTACGAGCAGTACTTC.

The rearrangement links TRBV6-1 to TRBJ1-4; maybe TRBD1 (5 bases). The CDR3 loop spans 14 amino acids. Germline loops: CDR1 MNHNS, CDR2 SASEGT. The V and J ends lost 6 bases and 7 bases respectively, with 15 bases between them. The CDR3 DNA reads TGTGCCAGCAGCCTCAGGGTCGTAAGTGAAAAACTGTTTTTT. It codes for CASSLRVVSEKLFF.

In this sample, this clone turned up a few times. The gene calls are TRBV21-1 and TRBJ2-2; TRBD1 is taken as the D call from the table, unchecked against the DNA. TRBV21-1 is flagged as a pseudogene. The CDR3 is 15 amino acids. The CDR3, as DNA: TGTGCCAGCAGCAAAGGACAGGGGGCCACCGGGGAGCTGTTTTTT. It yields the protein CASSKGQGATGELFF.

CDR3 loop: CASSGAGTLGDTQYF. The CDR3 coding sequence is TGTGCCAGTAGTGGCGCCGGGACTCTGGGAGATACGCAGTATTTT. The V call is TRBV19, the J call TRBJ2-3; maybe TRBD2 (6 bases). The ends were cut back, 5 bases at V and 5 bases at J, with 17 bases in the middle. There are 15 residues in the CDR3. CDR1 and CDR2 (germline): LNHDA, SQIVND (reference sequence).

This clone has just a few counts. The V and J genes are TRBV7-2 and TRBJ1-5; D might be TRBD1 (5 bases). Germline V gives CDR1 SGHTA, CDR2 FQGNSA. CDR3 length equals 14 residues. V lost 6 bases, J lost 4 bases, and 13 bases lay in between. The CDR3 sequence: CASRRGDGNQPQHF. The CDR3, as DNA: TGTGCCAGCAGACGGGGGGACGGGAATCAGCCCCAGCATTTT.

The CDR3 loop reads CASMTLGADLPNEQFF. The CDR3 nucleotides read TGTGCCAGTATGACGCTTGGGGCCGACCTCCCCAATGAGCAGTTCTTC. The chain joins TRBV28 to TRBJ2-1; maybe TRBD1 (5 bases). Trimming cost V 9 bases and J 6 bases, with 24 bases left between them. CDR1 MDHEN and CDR2 SYDVKM come from the germline V gene. The CDR3 covers 16 residues.

This clone was seen once. This chain connects TRBV6-4 to TRBJ2-3, with TRBD2 identical over 8 bases. The CDR3 runs to 15 residues. J lost 0 bases, V lost 5 bases, and 4 bases had no gene match. The germline V gene has CDR1 MRHNA and CDR2 SNTAGT. The chain's CDR3 is CASSPSSGSTDTQYF. Written as DNA, the CDR3 is TGTGCCAGCAGTCCCTCTAGCGGGAGCACAGATACGCAGTATTTT.

The chain combines TRBV11-3 with TRBJ2-2; tentatively, D is TRBD1 (6 bases). The CDR3 is 17 residues long. Trimming cost V 6 bases and J 0 bases, with 17 bases left between them. The germline V gene has CDR1 SGHNT and CDR2 YENEEA. The CDR3 spells CASSALLGAANTGELFF. CDR3 in DNA: TGTGCCAGCAGTGCCTTATTGGGGGCCGCGAACACCGGGGAGCTGTTTTTT.

This clone was seen once. The chain employs TRBV11-3 and TRBJ2-2; D is ambiguous. V was shortened by 5 bases and J by 0 bases, with 10 bases between the two germline ends. CDR3 size: 15 residues. Germline V gene data show CDR1 as SGHNT and CDR2 as YENEEA. CDR3 region: CASSRLGSNTGELFF. DNA for the CDR3: TGTGCCAGCAGCCGCCTAGGATCGAACACCGGGGAGCTGTTTTTT. Together with reference TRBV11-3 and TRBJ2-2, the CDR3 gives the full variable domain: EAGVVQSPRYKIIEKKQPVAFWCNPISGHNTLYWYLQNLGQGPELLIRYENEEAVDDSQLPKDRFSAERLKGVDSTLKIQPAELGDSAVYLCASSRLGSNTGELFFGEGSRLTVL.

This clone was recorded a few times. This chain uses TRBV5-8 with TRBJ2-1; D may be TRBD2 (6 bases). V lost 9 bases to trimming and J lost 4 bases, with 17 bases between them. Germline values: CDR1 SGHTS, CDR2 YDEGEE. CDR3 length: 14 amino acids. In nucleotides, the CDR3 is TGTGCCACCCGCCGGGCGGGGTATTACAATGAGCAGTTCTTC. As protein: CATRRAGYYNEQFF.

In regard to this clone: The sample carries other DNA sequences with the same CDR3. The V gene is TRBV29-1, the J gene TRBJ1-5; D remains ambiguous. CDR1 SQVTM and CDR2 ANQGSEA come from the germline V gene. V lost 6 bases and J 2 bases, leaving 11 bases between the germline ends. This CDR3 spans 13 amino acids. The CDR3 bases are TGCAGCGTAGGAGGGTCCGGCAATCAGCCCCAGCATTTT. This encodes CSVGGSGNQPQHF.

The genes are TRBV28 and TRBJ1-5; D possibly corresponds to TRBD1 (6 bases). The germline V and J ends were trimmed by 2 bases and 3 bases, with 14 bases remaining between them. The CDR3 is 16 residues long. Germline CDR1 reads MDHEN; CDR2 reads SYDVKM. The CDR3 nucleotides are TGTGCCAGCAGTTTAACTGGGGGCGTGGTCAATCAGCCCCAGCATTTT. This sequence encodes CASSLTGGVVNQPQHF.

This clone was counted a few times. The chain links TRBV6-5 to TRBJ1-4; possible D gene TRBD1, 6 bases. V shed 6 bases and J shed 7 bases, with 15 bases lying between them. The CDR3 has 14 amino acids. The germline gives CDR1 MNHEY, CDR2 SVGAGI. In DNA, the CDR3 is TGTGCCAGCAGACAAACACAGGGCCCTGAAAAACTGTTTTTT. Translation: CASRQTQGPEKLFF.

J is TRBJ1-5 and V is TRBV10-3; D is perhaps TRBD1 (5 bases). The germline CDR1 and CDR2 sequences are ENHRY and SYGVKD. The germline V and J ends were trimmed by 8 bases and 6 bases, with 14 bases remaining between them. There are 13 residues in the CDR3. The CDR3 sequence: CAIAGEGGQPQHF. In DNA form, the CDR3 reads TGTGCCATCGCGGGGGAGGGCGGTCAGCCCCAGCATTTT.

This chain joins TRBV5-6 and TRBJ2-7, with D possibly TRBD2 on 6 matching bases. The ends were cut back, 0 bases at V and 5 bases at J, with 9 bases in the middle. There are 13 residues in the CDR3. Germline V gene lookup returns CDR1 SGHDT and CDR2 YYEEEE. DNA of the CDR3: TGTGCCAGCAGCTTGGTTCAGCGGGACGAGCAGTACTTC. This codes for CASSLVQRDEQYF.

V gene TRBV9 combines with J gene TRBJ2-1; 11 nucleotides agree with TRBD2. This CDR3 comprises 17 residues. Germline lookup yields CDR1 SGDLS and CDR2 YYNGEE. Losses at the gene ends were 0 bases for V and 6 bases for J; bases not matched to a gene: 8. In DNA form, the CDR3 reads TGTGCCAGCAGCGTAGTGGCCACTAGCGGGAGTTCCAATGAGCAGTTCTTC. Translation gives CASSVVATSGSSNEQFF.